One and the same sample provided the 18 T cell receptor beta chains below, sequenced in a study of blood T cell repertoires in COVID-19. Libraries were prepared by immunoSEQ multiplex PCR; TCRdb keeps only in-frame clonotypes and omits some of them. Found here are some 200,000 clones, 75% to 90% of them singletons; the top ten hold under 3.5%. Specimen: PBMCs or T cells enriched from blood (not recorded which). The receptors here all came from a woman younger than 35 in a cohort exposed to, infected with or recovered from COVID-19 (not recorded which).

The gene calls are TRBV5-8 and TRBJ1-1; D gene unclear. With 4 bases removed from V and 3 bases from J, the gap between germline ends came to 7 bases. From germline, CDR1 is SGHTS and CDR2 YDEGEE. The CDR3 runs 12 residues. This CDR3 is CASSPVYTEAFF. CDR3 DNA: TGTGCCAGCAGCCCCGTTTACACTGAAGCTTTCTTT.

This clone came up once. The chain joins TRBV24-1 to TRBJ2-2; D is ambiguous. This CDR3 comprises 15 residues. Per the germline V gene, CDR1 is KGHDR and CDR2 is SFDVKD. The V end lost 7 bases, the J end lost 5 bases, and 16 bases lay between the germline ends. CDR3 residues: CATSPPFGLTGELFF. CDR3 in DNA: TGTGCCACCAGCCCACCCTTCGGGTTAACCGGGGAGCTGTTTTTT.

V gene TRBV3-1 (or the pseudogene TRBV3-2) combines with J gene TRBJ1-6; D is perhaps TRBD1 (5 bases). Germline V gives CDR1 LGHDT, CDR2 YNNKEL (reference sequence). The CDR3 loop spans 14 amino acids. V shed 5 bases and J shed 7 bases, with 12 bases lying between them. In nucleotides, the CDR3 is TGTGCCAGCAGCGCCGCACAGGAAAATTCACCCCTCCACTTT. It yields the protein CASSAAQENSPLHF.

In nucleotides, the CDR3 is TGTGCCAGCTCACCGACAGGGGGTGATTCACCCCTCCACTTT. This codes for CASSPTGGDSPLHF. V usage is TRBV18 and J usage is TRBJ1-6; 9 positions agree with TRBD1. The CDR3 contains 14 residues. Germline V gives CDR1 KGHSH, CDR2 LQKENI. The ends lost 3 bases at V and 8 bases at J; junction bases unmatched: 2.

The chain has TRBV7-9 and TRBJ1-1, with D possibly matching TRBD1 (6 bases). The CDR3 spans 15 residues. Deletions cut 6 bases from V and 3 bases from J, with 17 bases between. Per the germline V gene, CDR1 is SEHNR and CDR2 is FQNEAQ (reference sequence). CDR3 sequence (DNA): TGTGCCAGCAGAGACTCAAGACAGGTTGACACTGAAGCTTTCTTT. This codes for CASRDSRQVDTEAFF.

The CDR3 protein is CASSGQTALYEQYF. CDR3 sequence (DNA): TGCGCCAGCAGTGGCCAGACAGCATTATACGAGCAGTACTTC. The V call is TRBV5-1, the J call TRBJ2-7, with D possibly being TRBD1 (5 bases). CDR3 size: 14 residues. Deletions cut 5 bases from V and 4 bases from J, with 16 bases between. Germline V lookup: CDR1 SGHRS, CDR2 YFSETQ. Complete variable domain (other parts from reference TRBV5-1 and TRBJ2-7): KAGVTQTPRYLIKTRGQQVTLSCSPISGHRSVSWYQQTPGQGLQFLFEYFSETQRNKGNFPGRFSGRQFSNSRSEMNVSTLELGDSALYLCASSGQTALYEQYFGPGTRLTVT.

The rearrangement uses TRBV6-5 and TRBJ1-1, with 8 positions matching TRBD1. This CDR3 is 13 amino acids long. The junction had 10 bases not matched to a gene; V was cut back by 6 bases and J by 10 bases. Germline CDR1 reads MNHEY; CDR2 reads SVGAGI. CDR3: CASSFGDRGSAFF. The CDR3 DNA reads TGTGCCAGCAGCTTTGGAGACAGGGGTTCAGCTTTCTTT.

The table lists this clone with a count of one. The J gene is TRBJ2-2, the V gene TRBV7-2; D is unresolved. V shed 1 base and J shed 6 bases, with 15 bases lying between them. Germline V gene lookup returns CDR1 SGHTA and CDR2 FQGNSA. The CDR3 is 16 amino acids. CDR3 loop: CASSLDPGTPAGELFF. In nucleotides, the CDR3 is TGTGCCAGCAGCTTAGATCCAGGAACCCCCGCCGGGGAGCTGTTTTTT.

The chain links TRBV29-1 to TRBJ2-5; D might be TRBD2 (6 bases). CDR1 and CDR2 from the germline V gene are SQVTM and ANQGSEA. Trimming pared 7 bases from V and 1 base from J, leaving 16 bases between. This CDR3 has 14 residues. CDR3 DNA sequence: TGCAGCGCGAGAGGGGCGGGAACCCAAGAGACCCAGTACTTC. Amino acids: CSARGAGTQETQYF.

The V and J genes are TRBV13 and TRBJ2-3; 8 bases fit TRBD2. Trimming removed 5 bases from V and 4 bases from J; junction bases left unmatched: 11. The CDR3 spans 16 residues. CDR1 is PRHDT and CDR2 is FYEKMQ in the germline V gene (reference sequence). The CDR3 region is CASSPPGGGRSDTQYF. The DNA for the CDR3 is TGTGCCAGCAGCCCCCCGGGGGGGGGCCGGTCAGATACGCAGTATTTT.

The chain uses TRBV9 and TRBJ1-1; 8 positions match TRBD1. This CDR3 spans 13 amino acids. Germline V gene sequence: CDR1 SGDLS, CDR2 YYNGEE. With V trimmed by 0 bases and J by 6 bases, 1 base remained unmatched. The CDR3 sequence: CASSVEQGAEAFF. The CDR3 nucleotides are TGTGCCAGCAGCGTAGAACAGGGGGCTGAAGCTTTCTTT.

The V gene is TRBV7-9, the J gene TRBJ1-2, with TRBD1 matching 9 bases. Trimming at V came to 5 bases and at J to 5 bases, leaving 12 bases not matched to a gene. CDR1 and CDR2 (germline): SEHNR, FQNEAQ (reference sequence). The CDR3 length is 16 residues. DNA for the CDR3: TGTGCCAGCAGCCAGGGGATCCCGGGACAGGGATATGGCTACACCTTC. Its translation: CASSQGIPGQGYGYTF.

Comment on this clone: At the DNA level, this CDR3 is encoded by other sequences in the same sample as well. This rearrangement joins TRBV2 to TRBJ1-3, with D maybe TRBD1 (5 bases). V lost 2 bases and J lost 3, with 8 bases in between. Germline V gives CDR1 SNHLY, CDR2 FYNNEI. This CDR3 is built from 14 residues. The chain's CDR3 is CASSEQGGGNTIYF. In DNA form, the CDR3 reads TGTGCCAGCAGTGAACAGGGAGGTGGAAACACCATATATTTT. Drawing the rest from reference TRBV2 and TRBJ1-3, the complete variable domain is EPEVTQTPSHQVTQMGQEVILRCVPISNHLYFYWYRQILGQKVEFLVSFYNNEISEKSEIFDDQFSVERPDGSNFTLKIRSTKLEDSAMYFCASSEQGGGNTIYFGEGSWLTVV.

The chain recombines TRBV10-3 with TRBJ1-1; D call uncertain. CDR3 length equals 13 residues. CDR1 is ENHRY, CDR2 SYGVKD, per germline. Trimming stripped 7 bases from V and 0 bases from J, with 9 bases between. Written as DNA, the CDR3 is TGTGCCATCAATCCGGGTCTGAACACTGAAGCTTTCTTT. It yields the protein CAINPGLNTEAFF.

The rearrangement uses TRBV5-1 and TRBJ2-7; the D gene is possibly TRBD2 (5 bases). CDR1 is SGHRS, CDR2 YFSETQ, per germline. CDR3 length: 14 amino acids. The germline V and J ends were trimmed by 3 bases and 6 bases, with 16 bases remaining between them. In DNA form, the CDR3 reads TGCGCCAGCAGCTCGGGATCAGGCGGTTTCGAGCAGTACTTC. Its translation is CASSSGSGGFEQYF. The variable domain in full, with the rest retrieved from reference TRBV5-1 and TRBJ2-7, is KAGVTQTPRYLIKTRGQQVTLSCSPISGHRSVSWYQQTPGQGLQFLFEYFSETQRNKGNFPGRFSGRQFSNSRSEMNVSTLELGDSALYLCASSSGSGGFEQYFGPGTRLTVT.

The rearrangement joins TRBV18 to TRBJ2-3, with 10 bases lining up with TRBD2. Germline V gene data show CDR1 as KGHSH and CDR2 as LQKENI. This CDR3 spans 14 amino acids. After removal of 5 bases from V and 3 bases from J, the junction contained 2 bases not matched to a gene. The DNA of the CDR3 is TGTGCCAGCTCAATGACTAGCGGGACAGATACGCAGTATTTT. It yields the protein CASSMTSGTDTQYF.

This clone was seen just once. This chain connects TRBV7-9 to TRBJ1-5; 9 nucleotides line up with TRBD1. Germline CDR1 and CDR2: SEHNR and FQNEAQ (reference sequence). The CDR3 extends over 16 amino acids. V shed 3 bases, J shed 0 bases, and the junction held 3 bases outside the gene matches. The CDR3 here is CASSFGDRDSNQPQHF. For the CDR3, the DNA is TGTGCCAGCAGCTTTGGGGACAGGGATAGCAATCAGCCCCAGCATTTT.

This clone was observed many times. CDR3 DNA: TGTGCCAGCAGCCTGTCTTCGGGGGGTCTTGGAAACACCATATATTTT. Translating gives CASSLSSGGLGNTIYF. The chain uses TRBV7-8 and TRBJ1-3; D may be TRBD1 (5 bases). Germline V gene sequence: CDR1 SGHVS, CDR2 FQNEAQ. Trimming took off 5 bases at V and 3 bases at J, with 17 bases between the two ends. This CDR3 has 16 amino acids.